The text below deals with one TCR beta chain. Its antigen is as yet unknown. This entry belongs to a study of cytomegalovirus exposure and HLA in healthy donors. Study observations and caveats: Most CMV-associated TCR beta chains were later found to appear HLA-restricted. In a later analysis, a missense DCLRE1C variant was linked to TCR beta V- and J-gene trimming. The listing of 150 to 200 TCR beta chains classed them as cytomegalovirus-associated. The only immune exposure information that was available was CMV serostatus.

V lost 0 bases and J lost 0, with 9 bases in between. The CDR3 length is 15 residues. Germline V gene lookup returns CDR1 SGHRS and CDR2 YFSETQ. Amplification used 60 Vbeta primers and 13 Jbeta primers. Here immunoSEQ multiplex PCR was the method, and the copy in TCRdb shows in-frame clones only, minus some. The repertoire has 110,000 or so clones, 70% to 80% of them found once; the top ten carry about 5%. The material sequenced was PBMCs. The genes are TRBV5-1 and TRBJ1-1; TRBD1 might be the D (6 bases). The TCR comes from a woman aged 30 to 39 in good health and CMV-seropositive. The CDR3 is CASSLEAGVNTEAFF. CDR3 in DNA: TGCGCCAGCAGCTTGGAAGCAGGGGTGAACACTGAAGCTTTCTTT.